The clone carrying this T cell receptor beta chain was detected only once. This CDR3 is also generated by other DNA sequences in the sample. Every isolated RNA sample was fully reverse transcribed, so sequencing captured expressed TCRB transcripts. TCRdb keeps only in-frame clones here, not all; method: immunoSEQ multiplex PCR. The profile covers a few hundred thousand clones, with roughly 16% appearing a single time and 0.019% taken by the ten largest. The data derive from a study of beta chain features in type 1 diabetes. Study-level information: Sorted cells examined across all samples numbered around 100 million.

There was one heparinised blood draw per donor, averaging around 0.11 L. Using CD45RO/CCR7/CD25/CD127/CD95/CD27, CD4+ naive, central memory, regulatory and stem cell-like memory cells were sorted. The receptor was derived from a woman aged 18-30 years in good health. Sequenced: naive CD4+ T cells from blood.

The CDR3 here is CSASRGEKLFF. The CDR3 bases are TGCAGTGCTAGCCGGGGTGAAAAACTGTTTTTT. The rearrangement joins TRBV20-1 to TRBJ1-4, with D unclear. The V and J ends lost 3 bases and 7 bases respectively, with 6 bases between them. The germline CDR1 and CDR2 sequences are DFQATT and SNEGSKA (reference sequence). The CDR3 has 11 amino acids.